Each of the 13 T cell receptor beta chains below was sequenced from the same sample in a study of T cell responses to AZD1222 COVID-19 vaccine. Libraries were prepared by immunoSEQ multiplex PCR; TCRdb keeps only in-frame clonotypes and omits some of them. The sample consists of about 120,000 clones, about nine tenths of them appearing once. The specimen was peripheral blood, collected on day 0 of AZD1222 vaccination. Receptor source: an adult in good health.

V gene TRBV10-1 combines with J gene TRBJ2-7, with 8 bases matching TRBD2. This CDR3 has 15 amino acids. Trimming took 7 bases from V and 4 from J; bases not matched to a gene: 12. Germline V gene sequence: CDR1 WNHNN, CDR2 SYGVQD (reference sequence). The CDR3 loop reads CASKKTAGGIYEQYF. The CDR3, as DNA: TGCGCCAGCAAAAAAACCGCGGGAGGCATTTACGAGCAGTACTTC.

This clone was detected once. The gene calls are TRBV14 and TRBJ2-1; 7 nucleotides align to TRBD1. This CDR3 has 12 residues. The J segment lost 12 bases and the V segment lost 5 bases, leaving 7 bases of the junction unmatched. Germline V CDR1 and CDR2: SGHDN, FVKESK. The DNA of the CDR3 is TGTGCCAGCAGCGCCATGACAGGGCGGCAGTTCTTC. It encodes CASSAMTGRQFF.

This clone was counted a few times. The V call is TRBV4-1, the J call TRBJ1-3, with no clear D. The CDR3 is made up of 16 amino acids. Trimming took 1 base from V and 3 from J, leaving 13 bases between them. CDR1 is MGHRA and CDR2 is YSYEKL in the germline V gene. The DNA of the CDR3 is TGCGCCAGCAGCCAAGTCGGACGGGAAATTGGAAACACCATATATTTT. Protein product: CASSQVGREIGNTIYF.

This rearrangement joins TRBV5-1 to TRBJ1-1; the D is unclear. Germline V gene sequence: CDR1 SGHRS, CDR2 YFSETQ. Trimming shortened V by 5 bases and J by 4 bases, and 12 bases separated the two germline ends. The CDR3 contains 13 residues. CDR3 in DNA: TGCGCCAGCAGGGACCATGGGATCACTGAAGCTTTCTTT. This translates into CASRDHGITEAFF.

The gene calls are TRBV6-5 and TRBJ1-1, with D possibly being TRBD1 (6 bases). This CDR3 has 14 amino acids. V lost 5 bases to trimming and J lost 0 bases, with 10 bases between them. Germline lookup yields CDR1 MNHEY and CDR2 SVGAGI. The CDR3 nucleotides read TGTGCCAGCAGTACGACAGGAATGAACACTGAAGCTTTCTTT. Amino acid sequence: CASSTTGMNTEAFF.

This chain links TRBV9 with TRBJ1-4, with no clear D. This CDR3 is built from 13 residues. Trimming took off 3 bases at V and 4 bases at J, with 7 bases between the two ends. Germline V gene data show CDR1 as SGDLS and CDR2 as YYNGEE. The CDR3 region has the DNA TGTGCCAGCAGCGCGGAGTTTAATGAAAAACTGTTTTTT. Encoded protein: CASSAEFNEKLFF.

The chain recombines TRBV19 with TRBJ1-4, with D hard to call. The germline V gene encodes CDR1 LNHDA and CDR2 SQIVND (reference sequence). This CDR3 has 14 residues. V lost 6 bases, J lost 8 bases, and 16 bases lay in between. CDR3 sequence (DNA): TGTGCCAGTAGGAATACTGGGTTAATGGAAAAACTGTTTTTT. Its protein is CASRNTGLMEKLFF.

This clone was counted once. The rearrangement joins TRBV28 to TRBJ2-1; no firm D call. Deletions cut 3 bases from V and 0 bases from J, with 6 bases between. CDR1 is MDHEN, CDR2 SYDVKM, per germline. This CDR3 region has 14 residues. The CDR3 DNA reads as TGTGCCAGCAGTTTCAGGAGCTCCTACAATGAGCAGTTCTTC. Translation: CASSFRSSYNEQFF.

The rearrangement uses TRBV4-3 and TRBJ1-2; D remains unclear. Germline CDR1 is LGHNA and CDR2 is YSLEER. This CDR3 spans 16 amino acids. Trimming took 0 bases from V and 1 from J, leaving 12 bases between them. CDR3 residues: CASSQERTEINYGYTF. As DNA, the CDR3 is TGCGCCAGCAGCCAAGAGCGGACCGAAATTAACTATGGCTACACCTTC.

The rearrangement uses TRBV7-9 and TRBJ2-1; D may correspond to TRBD1 or TRBD2 (5 bases each). The germline V gene has CDR1 SEHNR and CDR2 FQNEAQ (reference sequence). The CDR3 has 13 residues. V was pared by 2 bases and J by 8 bases, with 10 bases between. CDR3 loop: CASSLILGHEQFF. The DNA for the CDR3 is TGTGCCAGCAGCTTAATTTTGGGACATGAGCAGTTCTTC.

The chain couples TRBV19 to TRBJ1-1, with D perhaps matching TRBD1 (5 bases). Germline-derived CDR1 and CDR2 are LNHDA and SQIVND (reference sequence). The CDR3 totals 15 residues. Trimming shortened V by 0 bases and J by 4 bases, and 12 bases separated the two germline ends. CDR3 nucleotide sequence: TGTGCCAGTAGTATAGATACGGGGGGTGGCACTGAAGCTTTCTTT. Protein product: CASSIDTGGGTEAFF.

This clone was recorded once. The V call is TRBV4-1, the J call TRBJ1-2; 8 bases are a match to TRBD1. The CDR3 extends over 14 amino acids. Germline CDR1 MGHRA, CDR2 YSYEKL. V was pared by 0 bases and J by 10 bases, with 7 bases of the junction left unmatched. CDR3 in amino acids: CASSQEGTGPIYTF. The CDR3 bases are TGCGCCAGCAGCCAAGAAGGGACAGGTCCAATCTACACCTTC.

V and J are TRBV6-6 and TRBJ1-3; D not certain. Between the trimmed V and J ends, which lost 0 bases and 1 base, there was a span of 4 bases. This CDR3 is 14 amino acids long. Germline lookup yields CDR1 MNHNY and CDR2 SVGAGI (reference sequence). CDR3 amino acids: CASSYSRSGNTIYF. CDR3 DNA: TGTGCCAGCAGTTACTCGCGTTCTGGAAACACCATATATTTT.